The subject of this entry is one T cell receptor beta chain. This sample was included in a study of technical replicates of blood from a handful of donors. Clones were sequenced by immunoSEQ multiplex PCR, and TCRdb holds only the in-frame ones, with some missing. The profile shows about 82,000 clones, around 94% of them singletons. This TCR was recovered from a human donor in good health. Material for sequencing was T cells isolated from PBMCs.

The CDR3 reads CASSLATDRVAEAFF. DNA for the CDR3: TGCGCCAGCAGCTTGGCCACCGACAGGGTCGCTGAAGCTTTCTTT. This sequence joins TRBV5-1 and TRBJ1-1, with 7 bases that match TRBD1. Trimming at V came to 0 bases and at J to 6 bases, leaving 8 bases not matched to a gene. The CDR3 contains 15 residues. Germline CDR1 and CDR2: SGHRS and YFSETQ.